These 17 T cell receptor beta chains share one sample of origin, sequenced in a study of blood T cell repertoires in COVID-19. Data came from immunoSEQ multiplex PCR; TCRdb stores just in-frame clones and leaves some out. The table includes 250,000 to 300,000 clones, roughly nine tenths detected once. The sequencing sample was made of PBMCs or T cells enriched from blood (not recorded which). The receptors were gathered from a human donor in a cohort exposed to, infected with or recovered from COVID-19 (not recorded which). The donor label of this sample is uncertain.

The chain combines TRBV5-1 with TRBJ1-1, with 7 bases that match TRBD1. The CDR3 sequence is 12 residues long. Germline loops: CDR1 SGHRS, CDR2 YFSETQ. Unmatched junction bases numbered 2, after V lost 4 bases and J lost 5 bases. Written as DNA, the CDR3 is TGCGCCAGCAGCAAGACAGGGACTGAAGCTTTCTTT. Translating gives CASSKTGTEAFF.

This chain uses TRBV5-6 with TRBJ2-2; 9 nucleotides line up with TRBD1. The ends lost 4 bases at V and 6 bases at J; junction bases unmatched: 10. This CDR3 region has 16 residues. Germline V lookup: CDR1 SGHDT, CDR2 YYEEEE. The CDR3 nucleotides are TGTGCCAGCAGCACGACCCGGACAGGGGTAGCCGGGGAGCTGTTTTTT. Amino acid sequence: CASSTTRTGVAGELFF.

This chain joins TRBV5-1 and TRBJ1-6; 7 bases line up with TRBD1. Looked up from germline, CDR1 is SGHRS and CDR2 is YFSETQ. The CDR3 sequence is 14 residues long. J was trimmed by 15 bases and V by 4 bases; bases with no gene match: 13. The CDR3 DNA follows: TGCGCCAGCAGCCTAGACAGGGCGAGTAGGGACCTCCACTTT. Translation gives CASSLDRASRDLHF.

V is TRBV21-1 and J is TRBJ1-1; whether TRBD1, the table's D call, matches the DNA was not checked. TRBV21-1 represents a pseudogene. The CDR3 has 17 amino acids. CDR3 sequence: CASSKVKAGGGGTEAFF. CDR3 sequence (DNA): TGTGCCAGCAGCAAAGTTAAGGCAGGGGGCGGAGGAACTGAAGCTTTCTTT.

DNA for the CDR3: TGTGCCAGCAGTGATGGTGGTTGGGGGCGGTACTATGGCTACACCTTC. Protein sequence: CASSDGGWGRYYGYTF. This chain uses TRBV2 with TRBJ1-2; TRBD1 might be the D (6 bases). V was pared by 3 bases and J by 3 bases, with 17 bases between. The germline CDR1 and CDR2 sequences are SNHLY and FYNNEI. The CDR3 runs to 16 residues.

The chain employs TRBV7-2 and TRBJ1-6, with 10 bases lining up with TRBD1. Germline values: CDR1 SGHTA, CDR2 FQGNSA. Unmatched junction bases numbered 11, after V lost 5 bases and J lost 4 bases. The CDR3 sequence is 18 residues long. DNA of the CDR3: TGTGCCAGCAGCCGCCGGGACAGGGGATCCGGATATAATTCACCCCTCCACTTT. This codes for CASSRRDRGSGYNSPLHF.

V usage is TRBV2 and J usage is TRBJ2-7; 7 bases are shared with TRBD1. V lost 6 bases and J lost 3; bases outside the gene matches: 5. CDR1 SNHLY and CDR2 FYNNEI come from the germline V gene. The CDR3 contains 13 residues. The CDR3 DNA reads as TGTGCCAGCAGAAACACAGGGGTCTACGAGCAGTACTTC. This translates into CASRNTGVYEQYF.

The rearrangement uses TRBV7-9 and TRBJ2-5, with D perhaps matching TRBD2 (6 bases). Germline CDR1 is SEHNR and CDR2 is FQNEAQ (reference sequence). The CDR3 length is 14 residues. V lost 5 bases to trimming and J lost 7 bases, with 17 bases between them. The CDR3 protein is CASSQMTAGLTQYF. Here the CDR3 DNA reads TGTGCCAGCAGCCAGATGACCGCGGGGTTGACCCAGTACTTC.

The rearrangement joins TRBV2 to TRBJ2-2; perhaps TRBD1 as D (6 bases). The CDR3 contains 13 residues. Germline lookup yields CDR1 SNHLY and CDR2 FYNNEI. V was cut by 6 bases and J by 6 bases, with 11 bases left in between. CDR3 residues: CASSPRGPGELFF. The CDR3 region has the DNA TGTGCCAGCAGCCCCAGGGGACCCGGGGAGCTGTTTTTT. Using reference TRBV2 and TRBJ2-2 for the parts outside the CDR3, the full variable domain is EPEVTQTPSHQVTQMGQEVILRCVPISNHLYFYWYRQILGQKVEFLVSFYNNEISEKSEIFDDQFSVERPDGSNFTLKIRSTKLEDSAMYFCASSPRGPGELFFGEGSRLTVL.

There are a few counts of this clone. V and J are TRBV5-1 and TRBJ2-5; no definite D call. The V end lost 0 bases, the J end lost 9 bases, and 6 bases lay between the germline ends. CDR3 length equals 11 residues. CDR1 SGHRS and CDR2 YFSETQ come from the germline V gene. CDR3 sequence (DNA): TGCGCCAGCAGCTTGGGAGGCCCCCAGTACTTC. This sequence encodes CASSLGGPQYF.

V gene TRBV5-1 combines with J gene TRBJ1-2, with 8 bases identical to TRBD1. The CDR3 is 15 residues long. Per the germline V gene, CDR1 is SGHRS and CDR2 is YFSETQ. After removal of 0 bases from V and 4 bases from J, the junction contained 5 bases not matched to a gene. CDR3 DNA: TGCGCCAGCAGCTTGGGCCAGGGGGCTACCTATGGCTACACCTTC. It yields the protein CASSLGQGATYGYTF.

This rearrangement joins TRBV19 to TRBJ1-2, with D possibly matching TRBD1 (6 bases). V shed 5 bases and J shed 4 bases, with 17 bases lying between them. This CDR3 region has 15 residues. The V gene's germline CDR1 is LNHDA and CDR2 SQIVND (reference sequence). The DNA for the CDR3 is TGTGCCAGTAGTGGTCCTCAGGACAGACTCTATGGCTACACCTTC. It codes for CASSGPQDRLYGYTF.

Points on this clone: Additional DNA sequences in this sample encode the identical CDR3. The CDR3 region has the DNA TGTGCCAGCAGCGTTGGTACTAGCGGTTCCTACGAGCAGTACTTC. It encodes CASSVGTSGSYEQYF. The rearrangement joins TRBV9 to TRBJ2-7; TRBD2 agrees at 8 bases. Germline V gene data show CDR1 as SGDLS and CDR2 as YYNGEE. The CDR3 length is 15 residues. The ends lost 2 bases at V and 1 base at J; junction bases unmatched: 5.

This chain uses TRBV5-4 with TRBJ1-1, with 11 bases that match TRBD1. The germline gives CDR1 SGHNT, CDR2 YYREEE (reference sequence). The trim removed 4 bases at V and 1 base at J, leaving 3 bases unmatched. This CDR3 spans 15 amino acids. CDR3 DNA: TGTGCCAGCAGCGTAGGGACAGGGGGGAACACTGAAGCTTTCTTT. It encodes CASSVGTGGNTEAFF.

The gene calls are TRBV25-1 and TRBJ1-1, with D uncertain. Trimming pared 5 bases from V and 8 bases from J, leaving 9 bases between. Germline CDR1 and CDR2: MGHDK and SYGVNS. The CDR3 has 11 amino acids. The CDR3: CASSYYGEAFF. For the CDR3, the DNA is TGTGCCAGCAGTTACTACGGGGAAGCTTTCTTT.

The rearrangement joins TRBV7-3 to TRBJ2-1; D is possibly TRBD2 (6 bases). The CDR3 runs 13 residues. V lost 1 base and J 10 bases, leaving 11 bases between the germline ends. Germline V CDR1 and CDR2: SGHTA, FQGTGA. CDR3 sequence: CASSLNGGEEQFF. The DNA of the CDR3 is TGTGCCAGCAGCTTAAACGGGGGAGAAGAGCAGTTCTTC.

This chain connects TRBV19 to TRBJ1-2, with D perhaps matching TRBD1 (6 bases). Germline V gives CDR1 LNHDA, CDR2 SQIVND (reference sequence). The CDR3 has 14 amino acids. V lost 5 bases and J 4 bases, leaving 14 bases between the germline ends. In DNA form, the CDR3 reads TGTGCCAGTAGTGGGGGCCAGGGGACCTATGGCTACACCTTC. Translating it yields CASSGGQGTYGYTF.